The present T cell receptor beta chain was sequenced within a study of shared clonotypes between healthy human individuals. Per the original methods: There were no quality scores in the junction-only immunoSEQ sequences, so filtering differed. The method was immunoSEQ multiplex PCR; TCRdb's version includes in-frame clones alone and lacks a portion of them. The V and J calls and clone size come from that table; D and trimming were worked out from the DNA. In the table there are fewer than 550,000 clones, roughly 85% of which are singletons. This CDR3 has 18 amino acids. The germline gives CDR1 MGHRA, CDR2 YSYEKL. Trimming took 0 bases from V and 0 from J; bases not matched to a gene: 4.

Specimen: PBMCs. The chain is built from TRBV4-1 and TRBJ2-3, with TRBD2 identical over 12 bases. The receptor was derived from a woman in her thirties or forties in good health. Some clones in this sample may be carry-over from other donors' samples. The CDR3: CASSQDGTSGPSTDTQYF. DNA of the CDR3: TGCGCCAGCAGCCAAGATGGGACTAGCGGGCCCAGCACAGATACGCAGTATTTT.